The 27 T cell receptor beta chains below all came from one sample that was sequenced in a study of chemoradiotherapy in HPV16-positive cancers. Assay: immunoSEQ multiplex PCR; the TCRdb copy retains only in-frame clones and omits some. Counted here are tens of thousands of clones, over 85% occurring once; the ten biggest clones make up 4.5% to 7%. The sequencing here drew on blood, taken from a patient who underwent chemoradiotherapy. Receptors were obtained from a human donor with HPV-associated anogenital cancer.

CDR3 nucleotide sequence: TGTGCCAGCACGTATAGCACGGGCACTGAAGCTTTCTTT. It codes for CASTYSTGTEAFF. This chain joins TRBV6-1 and TRBJ1-1; D gene unclear. Trimming took off 7 bases at V and 4 bases at J, with 13 bases between the two ends. The CDR3 loop spans 13 amino acids. Germline CDR1 MNHNS, CDR2 SASEGT.

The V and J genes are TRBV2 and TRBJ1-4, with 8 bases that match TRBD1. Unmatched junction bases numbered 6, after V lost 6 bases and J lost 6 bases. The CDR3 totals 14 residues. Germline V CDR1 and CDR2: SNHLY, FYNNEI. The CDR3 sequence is CASRTGADYEKLFF. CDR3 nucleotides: TGTGCCAGCAGGACAGGGGCGGACTATGAAAAACTGTTTTTT. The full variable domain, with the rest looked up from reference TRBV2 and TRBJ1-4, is EPEVTQTPSHQVTQMGQEVILRCVPISNHLYFYWYRQILGQKVEFLVSFYNNEISEKSEIFDDQFSVERPDGSNFTLKIRSTKLEDSAMYFCASRTGADYEKLFFGSGTQLSVL.

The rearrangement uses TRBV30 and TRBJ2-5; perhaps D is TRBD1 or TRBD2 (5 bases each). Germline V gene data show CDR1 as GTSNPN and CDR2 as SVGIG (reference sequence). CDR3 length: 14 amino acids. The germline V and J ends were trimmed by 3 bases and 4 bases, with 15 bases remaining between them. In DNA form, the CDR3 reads TGTGCCTGGAGGGGCCAGAGGGGTAGAGAGACCCAGTACTTC. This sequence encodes CAWRGQRGRETQYF.

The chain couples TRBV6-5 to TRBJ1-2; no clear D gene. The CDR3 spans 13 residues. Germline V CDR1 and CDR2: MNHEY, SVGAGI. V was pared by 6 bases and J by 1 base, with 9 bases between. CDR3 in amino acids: CASSQTGNYGYTF. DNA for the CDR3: TGTGCCAGCAGCCAGACGGGTAACTATGGCTACACCTTC.

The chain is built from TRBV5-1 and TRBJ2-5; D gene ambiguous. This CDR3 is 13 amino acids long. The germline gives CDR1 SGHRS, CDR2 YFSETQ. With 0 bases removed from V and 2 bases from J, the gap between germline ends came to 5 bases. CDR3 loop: CASSLEPQETQYF. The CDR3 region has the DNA TGCGCCAGCAGCTTGGAGCCTCAAGAGACCCAGTACTTC.

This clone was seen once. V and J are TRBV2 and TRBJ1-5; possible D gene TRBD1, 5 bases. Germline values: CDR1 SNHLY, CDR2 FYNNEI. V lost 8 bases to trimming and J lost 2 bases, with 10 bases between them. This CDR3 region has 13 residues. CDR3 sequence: CASQGRGNQPQHF. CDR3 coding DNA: TGTGCCAGCCAGGGAAGGGGCAATCAGCCCCAGCATTTT.

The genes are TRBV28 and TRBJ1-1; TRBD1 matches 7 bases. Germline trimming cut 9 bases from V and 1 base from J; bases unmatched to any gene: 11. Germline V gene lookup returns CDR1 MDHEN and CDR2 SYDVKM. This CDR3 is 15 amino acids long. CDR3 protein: CARGTPGQWNTEAFF. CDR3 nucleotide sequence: TGTGCCAGGGGTACACCGGGACAGTGGAACACTGAAGCTTTCTTT.

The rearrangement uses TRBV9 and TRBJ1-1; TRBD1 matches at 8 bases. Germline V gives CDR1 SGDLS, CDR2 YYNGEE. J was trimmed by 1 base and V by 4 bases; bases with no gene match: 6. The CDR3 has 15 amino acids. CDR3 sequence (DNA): TGTGCCAGCAGCCCGACCCAGGGGGCGAACACTGAAGCTTTCTTT. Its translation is CASSPTQGANTEAFF.

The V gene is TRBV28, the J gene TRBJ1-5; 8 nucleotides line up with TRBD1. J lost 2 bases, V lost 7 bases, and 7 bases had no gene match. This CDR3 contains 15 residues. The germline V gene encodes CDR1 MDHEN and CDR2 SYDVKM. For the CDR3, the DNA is TGTGCCAGCATCAATGGACAGGGAGGCAATCAGCCCCAGCATTTT. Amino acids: CASINGQGGNQPQHF.

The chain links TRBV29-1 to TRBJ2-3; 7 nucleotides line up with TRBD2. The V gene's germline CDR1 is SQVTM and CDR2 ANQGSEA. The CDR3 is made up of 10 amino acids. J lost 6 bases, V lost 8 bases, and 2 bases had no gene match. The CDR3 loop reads CSTSVDTQYF. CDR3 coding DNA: TGCAGCACTAGCGTCGATACGCAGTATTTT.

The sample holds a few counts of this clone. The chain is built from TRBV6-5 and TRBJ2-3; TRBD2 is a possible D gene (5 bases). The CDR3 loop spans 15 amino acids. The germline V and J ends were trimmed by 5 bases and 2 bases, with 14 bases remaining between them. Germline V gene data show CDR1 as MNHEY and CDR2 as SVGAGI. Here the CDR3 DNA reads TGTGCCAGCAGTAGTACTAGTAGTGTCACAGATACGCAGTATTTT. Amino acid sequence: CASSSTSSVTDTQYF.

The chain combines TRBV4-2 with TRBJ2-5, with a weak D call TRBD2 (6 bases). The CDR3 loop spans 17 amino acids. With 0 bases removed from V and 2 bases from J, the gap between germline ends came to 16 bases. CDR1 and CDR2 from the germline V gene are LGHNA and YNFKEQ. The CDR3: CASSQDLGGMGQETQYF. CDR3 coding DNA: TGTGCCAGCAGCCAAGATCTTGGGGGGATGGGGCAAGAGACCCAGTACTTC.

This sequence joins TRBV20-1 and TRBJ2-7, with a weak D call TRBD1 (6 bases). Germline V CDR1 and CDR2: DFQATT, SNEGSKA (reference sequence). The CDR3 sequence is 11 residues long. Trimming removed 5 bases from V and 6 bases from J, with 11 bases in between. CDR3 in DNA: TGCAGTGCTGAAGGGGGTGGCGAGCAGTACTTC. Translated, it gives CSAEGGGEQYF.

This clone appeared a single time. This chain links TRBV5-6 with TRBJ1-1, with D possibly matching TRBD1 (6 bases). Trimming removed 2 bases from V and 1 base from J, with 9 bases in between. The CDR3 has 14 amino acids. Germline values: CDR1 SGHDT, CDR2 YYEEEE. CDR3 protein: CASSLGQPNTEAFF. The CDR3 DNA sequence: TGTGCCAGCAGCTTAGGACAGCCGAACACTGAAGCTTTCTTT.

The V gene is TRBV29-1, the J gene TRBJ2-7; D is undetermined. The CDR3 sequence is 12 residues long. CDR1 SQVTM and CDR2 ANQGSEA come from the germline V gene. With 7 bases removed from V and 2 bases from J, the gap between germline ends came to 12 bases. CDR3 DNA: TGCAGCGCCTCCGACGGTCCCTACGAGCAGTACTTC. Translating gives CSASDGPYEQYF.

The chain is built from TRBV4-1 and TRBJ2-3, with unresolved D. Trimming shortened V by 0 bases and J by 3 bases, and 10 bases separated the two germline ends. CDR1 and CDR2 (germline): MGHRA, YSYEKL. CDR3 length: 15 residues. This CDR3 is CASSQEFWATDTQYF. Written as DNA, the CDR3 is TGCGCCAGCAGCCAAGAGTTCTGGGCGACAGATACGCAGTATTTT.

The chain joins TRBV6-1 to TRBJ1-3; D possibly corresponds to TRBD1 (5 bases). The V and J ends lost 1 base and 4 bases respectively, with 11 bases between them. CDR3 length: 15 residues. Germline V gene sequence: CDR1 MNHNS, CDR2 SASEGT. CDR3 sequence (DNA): TGTGCCAGCAGTGAAGGTCCGGGGGACGGAAACACCATATATTTT. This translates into CASSEGPGDGNTIYF.

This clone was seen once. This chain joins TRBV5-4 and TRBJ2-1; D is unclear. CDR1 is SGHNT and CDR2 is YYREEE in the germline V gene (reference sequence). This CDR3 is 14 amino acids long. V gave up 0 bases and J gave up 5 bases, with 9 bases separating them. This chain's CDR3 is CASSLGPNNNEQFF. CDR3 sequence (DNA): TGTGCCAGCAGCTTGGGTCCCAATAACAATGAGCAGTTCTTC.

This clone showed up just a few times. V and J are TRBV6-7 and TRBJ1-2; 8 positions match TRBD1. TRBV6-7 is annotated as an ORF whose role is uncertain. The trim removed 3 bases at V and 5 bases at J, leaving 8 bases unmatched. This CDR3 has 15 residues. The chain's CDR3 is CASSYPDRAEYGYTF. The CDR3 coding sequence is TGTGCCAGCAGTTATCCGGACAGGGCTGAATATGGCTACACCTTC.

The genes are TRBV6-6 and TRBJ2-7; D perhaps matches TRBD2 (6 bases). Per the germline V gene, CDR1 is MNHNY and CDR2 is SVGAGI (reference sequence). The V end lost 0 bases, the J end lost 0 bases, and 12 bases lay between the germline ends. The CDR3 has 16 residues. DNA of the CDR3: TGTGCCAGCAGTTACTCGAGGGGACTGAGCTCCTACGAGCAGTACTTC. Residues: CASSYSRGLSSYEQYF.

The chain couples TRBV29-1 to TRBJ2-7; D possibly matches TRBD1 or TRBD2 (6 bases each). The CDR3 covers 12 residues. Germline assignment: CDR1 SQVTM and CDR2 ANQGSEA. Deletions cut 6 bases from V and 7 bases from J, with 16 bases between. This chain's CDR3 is CSVGGHRREQYF. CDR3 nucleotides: TGCAGCGTAGGGGGGCATCGACGGGAGCAGTACTTC.

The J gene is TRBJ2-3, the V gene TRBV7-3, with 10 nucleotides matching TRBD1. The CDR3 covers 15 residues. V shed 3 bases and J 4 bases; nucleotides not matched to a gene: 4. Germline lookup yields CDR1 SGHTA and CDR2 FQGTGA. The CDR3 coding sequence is TGTGCCAGCAGCTTGGTGGGACAGGGGCCAGATACGCAGTATTTT. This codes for CASSLVGQGPDTQYF. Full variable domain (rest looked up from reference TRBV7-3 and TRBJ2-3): GAGVSQTPSNKVTEKGKYVELRCDPISGHTALYWYRQSLGQGPEFLIYFQGTGAADDSGLPNDRFFAVRPEGSVSTLKIQRTERGDSAVYLCASSLVGQGPDTQYFGPGTRLTVL.

Written as DNA, the CDR3 is TGTGCCAGCAGCCTCGGCATCTCGGGTAATTCACCCCTCCACTTT. This encodes CASSLGISGNSPLHF. This chain connects TRBV5-6 to TRBJ1-6; D not resolved. The CDR3 has 15 amino acids. The V gene's germline CDR1 is SGHDT and CDR2 YYEEEE. V shed 4 bases and J shed 6 bases, with 14 bases lying between them.

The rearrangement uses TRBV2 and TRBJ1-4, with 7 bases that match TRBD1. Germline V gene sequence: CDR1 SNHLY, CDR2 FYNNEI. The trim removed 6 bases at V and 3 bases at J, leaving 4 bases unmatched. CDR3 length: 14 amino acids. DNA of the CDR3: TGTGCCAGCAGAGACGGGACAGCTAATGAAAAACTGTTTTTT. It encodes CASRDGTANEKLFF. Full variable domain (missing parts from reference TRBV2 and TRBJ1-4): EPEVTQTPSHQVTQMGQEVILRCVPISNHLYFYWYRQILGQKVEFLVSFYNNEISEKSEIFDDQFSVERPDGSNFTLKIRSTKLEDSAMYFCASRDGTANEKLFFGSGTQLSVL.

This CDR3 is CASRAIGGVDTQYF. The CDR3 DNA is TGTGCCAGCAGGGCAATCGGGGGGGTAGATACGCAGTATTTT. The chain joins TRBV2 to TRBJ2-3; 8 bases are shared with TRBD2. CDR1 and CDR2 from the germline V gene are SNHLY and FYNNEI. Unmatched junction bases numbered 7, after V lost 6 bases and J lost 5 bases. This CDR3 has 14 residues.

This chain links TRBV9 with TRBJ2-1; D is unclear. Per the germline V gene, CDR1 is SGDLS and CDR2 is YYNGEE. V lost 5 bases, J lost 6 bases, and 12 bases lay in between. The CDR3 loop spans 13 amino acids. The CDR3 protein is CASSGTDLNEQFF. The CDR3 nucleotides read TGTGCCAGCAGTGGAACGGACCTCAATGAGCAGTTCTTC. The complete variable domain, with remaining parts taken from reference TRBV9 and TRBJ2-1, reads DSGVTQTPKHLITATGQRVTLRCSPRSGDLSVYWYQQSLDQGLQFLIQYYNGEERAKGNILERFSAQQFPDLHSELNLSSLELGDSALYFCASSGTDLNEQFFGPGTRLTVL.

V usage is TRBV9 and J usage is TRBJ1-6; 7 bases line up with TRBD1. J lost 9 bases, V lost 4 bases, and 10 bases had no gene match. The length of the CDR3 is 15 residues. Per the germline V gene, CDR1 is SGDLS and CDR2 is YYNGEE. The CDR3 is CASSPGTEMGSPLHF. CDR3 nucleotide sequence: TGTGCCAGCAGCCCCGGGACAGAAATGGGTTCACCCCTCCACTTT.